This T cell receptor beta chain is from a study of shared clonotypes between healthy human individuals. On the study more broadly: Aged 18 to 49, the donors were a couple of women and a few men.

CDR3 size: 17 residues. Germline CDR1 reads MGHDK; CDR2 reads SYGVNS. Trimming removed 8 bases from V and 3 bases from J; junction bases left unmatched: 12. CD8 cells classed as naive were CD45RO-negative and positively selected for CCR7, excluding terminally differentiated effector memory CD45RA+ cells. The run depth of the assay was deep. The repertoire was sequenced with immunoSEQ multiplex PCR; TCRdb's copy has only in-frame clones and lacks some. The repertoire holds roughly 2,000,000 clones, just under 95% seen once, with more than 0.95% in the top ten. The sequenced material came from naive CD8+ T cells sorted from blood. The rearrangement joins TRBV25-1 to TRBJ1-4, with 10 nucleotides matching TRBD1. This receptor was obtained from a man aged 18 to 30 in good health. The CDR3 sequence is CASLATGGVWSNEKLFF. DNA for the CDR3: TGTGCCAGCCTTGCGACAGGGGGCGTCTGGTCTAATGAAAAACTGTTTTTT.